This T cell receptor beta chain was sequenced during a study of PD-L1 blockade in urothelial cancer (dated by TCRdb to about 2017). General notes on the study: Every patient began therapy around 2014 and was given atezolizumab 1,200 mg intravenously every 3 weeks. The study, an exploratory multi-omic analysis, examined somatic, immune and clinical correlates of response to PD-L1 blockade with atezolizumab in urothelial cancer. Approximately 29 patients had pretreatment blood TCR-seq, some 25 had at least one posttreatment blood collection, and some 25 had tumor TCR-seq. Durable clinical benefit was defined as progression-free survival longer than 6 months, and TCR features were also tested against progression-free and overall survival. Blood samples were analyzed 3 weeks after the start of treatment (second dose) and 6 weeks after the start of treatment. About 90% of the roughly 29 patients were identified as males with urothelial cancer of bladder origin, and a prior smoking history was reported by 18 of 29 patients. Eight to ten patients achieved durable clinical benefit and approximately 20 did not. An ECOG performance status of 0 or 1 was recorded for the patients, and 0 to 3 prior chemotherapy regimens had been received by the patients. In the same patients, whole exome sequencing and RNA sequencing of pretreatment tumors were performed in addition to TCR sequencing. Blood samples gave median yields of around 140,000 T cells and 83,000 or so unique TCRs, along with a median clonality of 0.080. Pretreatment tumor samples and matched peripheral blood, collected serially before and after atezolizumab treatment, underwent TCR sequencing. Points the paper makes about the study in general: A pretreatment peripheral blood TCR clonality below the median was linked to improved progression-free and overall survival. Greater expansion of tumor-associated TCR clones in peripheral blood 3 weeks after the start of treatment was observed in patients with durable benefit (n ≈ 24, p = 0.022). Small sample size (n ≈ 29) and many exploratory analyses mean the results are intended to be hypothesis-generating.

As concerns this clone: It has no known antigen specificity. Base qualities were left out, and no much larger clone turns up one base away.

The intended sense of this specimen's time point label: peripheral blood 6 weeks after treatment start. The cohort included 25 to 30 patients with locally advanced or metastatic urothelial carcinoma who were treated at Memorial Sloan Kettering on a trial protocol. Peripheral blood mononuclear cells were collected pretreatment and during treatment, with between 1 and 8 total time points obtained per patient. The Qiagen DNeasy Blood extraction kit was used to purify genomic DNA from total PBMCs and tumor samples. PBMCs were collected pretreatment and during treatment and were isolated and stored as previously described. The CDR3 holds 15 amino acids from the cysteine to the phenylalanine. Left in the record is the CDR3 DNA by itself, 45 bases read in frame from the first base. V loses 2 bases, J loses 8 bases, and the germline ends lie 18 bases apart. The germline V gene gives CDR1 as MNHNS and CDR2 as SASEGT.

Synthetic TCR analog templates were spiked into each PCR so that absolute template abundance could be estimated from read counts. TCRbeta CDR3 regions were amplified from genomic DNA with bias-controlled V and J gene primers using the immunoSEQ assay. Sequencing of rearranged TCRbeta segments was done at approximately 20X coverage. The study's own analysis went as follows. Sequencing errors were corrected by clustering and CDR3s were annotated against IMGT to assign V, D and J genes. Downstream analyses used only productive TCRbeta rearrangements, leaving out any out-of-frame or stop-codon sequences. To compute clonality, Shannon entropy was normalized by the log of the number of unique productive sequences and then subtracted from one. Fisher's exact test with Benjamini-Hochberg correction, using a cutoff of adjusted p below 0.01, was how clones that differed between time points or between blood and tumor were identified. This is the immuneACCESS table as TCRdb keeps it, with only in-frame sequences that have V and J called. A part of the clones is gone; compared with another copy, unresolved V genes explain less than half, and the rest is unexplained. The DNA was the basis for D and trimming; V, J and clone size are from that table. Counted in this sample were about 120,000 clones; approximately 90% of them appeared once. The ten largest clones take up around 4% of the sample.

The rearrangement combines TRBV6-1 with TRBJ1-2, with no confident D gene call. This TCR came from a man in his fifties or sixties with urothelial cancer. Sequences were derived from PBMCs, sampled around atezolizumab (anti-PD-L1) treatment. The bases are TGTGCCAGCAGTGAACGGGTTTATAGGCCGGCCGGCTACACCTTC. The translation is CASSERVYRPAGYTF.